The following is a T cell receptor (beta chain) sequence with its context. The source of the sample is a study of blood T cell repertoires in COVID-19. In the authors' workflow: Nucleated cell counts were estimated from reference gene primer amplification. Some clones are missing from TCRdb's copy, which holds only in-frame ones; the method was immunoSEQ multiplex PCR. The V and J calls and clone size come from that table; D and trimming were worked out from the DNA. The repertoire has a few hundred thousand clones, 90% of them found once; the top ten carry about 1%. Germline V CDR1 and CDR2: SEHNR, FQNEAQ (reference sequence). J gave up 6 bases and V 7 bases, and 19 bases lay outside the gene matches. The CDR3 loop spans 17 amino acids. Patients from Seattle were sampled longitudinally, starting during active infection.

The sample was peripheral blood. The source is a woman aged 40 to 49 with COVID-19, enrolled during active disease. V gene TRBV7-9 combines with J gene TRBJ1-2; 8 bases match TRBD1. CDR3 nucleotide sequence: TGTGCCAGCACCCCGAGAGACAGGGGCCTTCAGCTCCATGGCTACACCTTC. Encoded protein: CASTPRDRGLQLHGYTF.